This T cell receptor (beta chain) was retrieved from a study of blood T cells in healthy people across ages. General study points: Diversity was higher, and naive CD4+ cells more numerous, in long-lived donors than in aged donors.

A minimum of 6.5 million PBMCs was isolated per sample. The use of a sample-barcoded 5' primer and a J-beta primer mix characterized a second PCR of about 6 to 12 cycles. With 12 random nucleotides, a template-switch adaptor tagged each individual cDNA molecule. MiXCR was run by TCRdb on the 5' RACE reads, yielding one entry per CDR3 protein. The data show more than 650,000 distinct CDR3 sequences, less than 70% seen once. About this clonotype: Its specificity is not known.

Looked up from germline, CDR1 is SGHRS and CDR2 is YFSETQ. The CDR3 sequence is 17 residues long. The V and J ends lost 4 bases and 3 bases, in that order; junction bases with no gene match: 7. The receptor comes from a man older than 75 in good health. The sample taken for sequencing was blood. The chain is built from TRBV5-1 and TRBJ2-6; 10 bases are a match to TRBD1. The CDR3 loop is CASSPVGTGVGANVLTF. CDR3 nucleotide sequence: TGCGCCAGCAGCCCGGTCGGGACAGGGGTTGGGGCCAACGTCCTGACTTTC.